This T cell receptor (beta chain) was observed in a study of blood T cell repertoires in COVID-19. Study-level background: COVID-19 samples, acute and convalescent, were from the United States, Italy and Spain. PBMCs, B-cell-depleted T cells, or T cells were the source of the cDNA or gDNA that made up the material.

Per the original methods: Reference gene primer amplification in the assay estimated nucleated cell counts. This table comes from immunoSEQ multiplex PCR, and its TCRdb copy is limited to in-frame clones, with some not included. V, J and clone size were drawn from that table, and D and trimming were deduced from the DNA. Here the sample spans roughly 87,000 clones, 86% being singletons. The CDR3 is 17 amino acids. With 0 bases clipped from V and 2 bases from J, the junction kept 6 bases outside the gene matches. Germline lookup yields CDR1 KGHSH and CDR2 LQKENI. Material for sequencing was peripheral blood. The chain links TRBV18 to TRBJ2-1; 8 nucleotides agree with TRBD1. The receptor was derived from a human donor in a cohort sampled during active COVID-19. The CDR3 sequence: CASSPPTGVPTYNEQFF. DNA for the CDR3: TGTGCCAGCTCACCACCGACAGGGGTTCCCACCTACAATGAGCAGTTCTTC.